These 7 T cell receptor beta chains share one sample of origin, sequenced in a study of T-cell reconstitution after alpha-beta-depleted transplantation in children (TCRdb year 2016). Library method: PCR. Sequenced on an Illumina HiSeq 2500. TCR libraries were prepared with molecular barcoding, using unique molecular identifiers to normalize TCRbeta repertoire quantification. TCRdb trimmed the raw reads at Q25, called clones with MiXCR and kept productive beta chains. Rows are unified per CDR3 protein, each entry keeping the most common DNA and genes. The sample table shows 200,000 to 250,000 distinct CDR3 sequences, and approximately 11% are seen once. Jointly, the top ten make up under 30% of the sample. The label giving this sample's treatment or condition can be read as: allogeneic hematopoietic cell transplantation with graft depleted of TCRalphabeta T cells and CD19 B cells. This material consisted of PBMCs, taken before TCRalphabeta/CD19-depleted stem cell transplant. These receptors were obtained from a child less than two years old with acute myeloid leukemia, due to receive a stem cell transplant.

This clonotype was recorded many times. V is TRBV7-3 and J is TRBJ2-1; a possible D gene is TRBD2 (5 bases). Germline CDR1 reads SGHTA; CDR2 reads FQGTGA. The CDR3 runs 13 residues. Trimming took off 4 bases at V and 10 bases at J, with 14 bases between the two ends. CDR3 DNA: TGTGCCAGCAGCTCAGACTATATCGAGGAGCAGTTCTTC. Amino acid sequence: CASSSDYIEEQFF.

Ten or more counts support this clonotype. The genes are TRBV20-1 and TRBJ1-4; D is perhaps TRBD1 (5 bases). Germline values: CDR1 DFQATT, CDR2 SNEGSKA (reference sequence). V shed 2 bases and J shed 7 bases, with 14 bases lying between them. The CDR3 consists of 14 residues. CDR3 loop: CSARKQAMVEKLFF. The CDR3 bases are TGCAGTGCTAGAAAACAGGCGATGGTTGAAAAACTGTTTTTT.

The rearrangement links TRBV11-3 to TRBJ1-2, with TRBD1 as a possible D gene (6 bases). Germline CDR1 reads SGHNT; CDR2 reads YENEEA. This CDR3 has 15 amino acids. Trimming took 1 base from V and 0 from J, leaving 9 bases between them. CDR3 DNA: TGTGCCAGCAGCTTAGGACAGGCCGCTAACTATGGCTACACCTTC. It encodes CASSLGQAANYGYTF.

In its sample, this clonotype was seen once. Here the CDR3 DNA reads TGTGCCAGCTCACCACAGGGCCGACAAGAGACCCAGTACTTC. This sequence encodes CASSPQGRQETQYF. The J gene is TRBJ2-5, the V gene TRBV18, with D unclear. The CDR3 has 14 amino acids. Trimming cost V 1 base and J 2 bases, with 8 bases left between them. Germline V lookup: CDR1 KGHSH, CDR2 LQKENI.

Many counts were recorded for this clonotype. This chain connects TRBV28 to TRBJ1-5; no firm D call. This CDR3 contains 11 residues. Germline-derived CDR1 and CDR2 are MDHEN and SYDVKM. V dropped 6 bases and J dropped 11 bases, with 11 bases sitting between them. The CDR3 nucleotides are TGTGCCAGCAGCCCCCATGGAGCCCAGCATTTT. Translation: CASSPHGAQHF.

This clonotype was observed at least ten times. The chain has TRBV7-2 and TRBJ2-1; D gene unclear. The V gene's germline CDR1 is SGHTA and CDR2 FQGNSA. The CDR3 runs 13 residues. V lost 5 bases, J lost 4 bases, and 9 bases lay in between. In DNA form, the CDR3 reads TGTGCCAGCAGCAACCTAGTTTACAATGAGCAGTTCTTC. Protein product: CASSNLVYNEQFF. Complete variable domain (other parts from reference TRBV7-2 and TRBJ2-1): GAGVSQSPSNKVTEKGKDVELRCDPISGHTALYWYRQSLGQGLEFLIYFQGNSAPDKSGLPSDRFSAERTGGSVSTLTIQRTQQEDSAVYLCASSNLVYNEQFFGPGTRLTVL.

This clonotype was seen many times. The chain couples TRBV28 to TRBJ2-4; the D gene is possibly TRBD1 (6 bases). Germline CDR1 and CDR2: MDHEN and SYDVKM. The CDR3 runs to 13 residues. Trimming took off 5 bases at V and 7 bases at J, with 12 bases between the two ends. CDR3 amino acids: CASSLGAENIQYF. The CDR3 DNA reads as TGTGCCAGCAGTCTGGGGGCGGAGAACATTCAGTACTTC.